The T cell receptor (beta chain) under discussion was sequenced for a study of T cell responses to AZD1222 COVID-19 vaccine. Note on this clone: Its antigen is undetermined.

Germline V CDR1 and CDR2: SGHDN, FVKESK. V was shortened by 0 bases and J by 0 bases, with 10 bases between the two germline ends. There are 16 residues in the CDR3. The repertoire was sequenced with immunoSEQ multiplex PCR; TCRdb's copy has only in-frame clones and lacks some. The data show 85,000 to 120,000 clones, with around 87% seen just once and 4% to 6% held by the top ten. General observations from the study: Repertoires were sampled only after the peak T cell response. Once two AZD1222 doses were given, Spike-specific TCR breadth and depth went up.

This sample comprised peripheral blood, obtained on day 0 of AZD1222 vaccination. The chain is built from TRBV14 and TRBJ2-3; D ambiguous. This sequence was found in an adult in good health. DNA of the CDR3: TGTGCCAGCAGCCAAGATCGCGTAGTGAGCACAGATACGCAGTATTTT. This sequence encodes CASSQDRVVSTDTQYF.